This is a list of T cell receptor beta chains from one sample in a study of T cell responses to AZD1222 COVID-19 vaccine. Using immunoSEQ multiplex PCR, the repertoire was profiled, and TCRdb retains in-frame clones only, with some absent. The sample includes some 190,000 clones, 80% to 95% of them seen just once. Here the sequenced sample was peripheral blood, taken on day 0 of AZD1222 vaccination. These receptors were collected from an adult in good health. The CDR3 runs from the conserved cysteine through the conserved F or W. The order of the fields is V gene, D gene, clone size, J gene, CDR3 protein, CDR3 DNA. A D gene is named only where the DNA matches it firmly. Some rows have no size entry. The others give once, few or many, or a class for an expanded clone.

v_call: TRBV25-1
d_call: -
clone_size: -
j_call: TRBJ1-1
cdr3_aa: CASKRGGNTEAFF
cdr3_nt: TGTGCCAGCAAGCGGGGGGGGAACACTGAAGCTTTCTTT

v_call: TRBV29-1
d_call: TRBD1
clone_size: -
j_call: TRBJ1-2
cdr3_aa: CSVDGQGAPGYTF
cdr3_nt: TGCAGCGTTGACGGCCAGGGGGCGCCGGGCTACACCTTC

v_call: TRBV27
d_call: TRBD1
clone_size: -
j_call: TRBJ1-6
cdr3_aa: CASTQKGAKNSPLHF
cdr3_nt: TGTGCCAGCACCCAAAAGGGGGCGAAGAATTCACCCCTCCACTTT

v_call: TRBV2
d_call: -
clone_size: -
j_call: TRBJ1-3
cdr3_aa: CASSLTVSGNTIYF
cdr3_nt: TGTGCCAGCAGCCTGACGGTCTCTGGAAACACCATATATTTT

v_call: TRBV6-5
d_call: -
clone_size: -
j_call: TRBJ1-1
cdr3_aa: CASSYSAGGLVTEAFF
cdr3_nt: TGTGCCAGCAGTTACTCGGCTGGGGGGCTTGTCACTGAAGCTTTCTTT

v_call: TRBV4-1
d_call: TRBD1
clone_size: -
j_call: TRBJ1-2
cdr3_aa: CASSQVAGQEFYGYTF
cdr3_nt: TGCGCCAGCAGCCAAGTTGCGGGACAGGAGTTTTATGGCTACACCTTC

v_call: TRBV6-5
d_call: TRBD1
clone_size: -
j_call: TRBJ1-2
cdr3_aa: CASRTPGQFYGYTF
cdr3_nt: TGTGCCAGCAGAACACCGGGACAGTTCTATGGCTACACCTTC

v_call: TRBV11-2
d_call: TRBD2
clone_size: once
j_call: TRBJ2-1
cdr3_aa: CASSLRLAGDEQFF
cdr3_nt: TGTGCCAGCAGCTTAAGACTAGCGGGCGATGAGCAGTTCTTC

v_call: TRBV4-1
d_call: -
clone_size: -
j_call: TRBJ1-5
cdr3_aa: CASSQQRGNQPQHF
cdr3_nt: TGCGCCAGCAGCCAACAGAGGGGCAATCAGCCCCAGCATTTT

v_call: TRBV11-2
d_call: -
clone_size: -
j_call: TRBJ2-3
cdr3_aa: CASSFRDTQYF
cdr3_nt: TGTGCCAGCAGCTTCCGAGATACGCAGTATTTT

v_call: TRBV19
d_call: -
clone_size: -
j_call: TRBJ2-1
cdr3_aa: CASSMTGSSYNEQFF
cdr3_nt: TGTGCCAGTAGTATGACTGGGAGCTCCTACAATGAGCAGTTCTTC

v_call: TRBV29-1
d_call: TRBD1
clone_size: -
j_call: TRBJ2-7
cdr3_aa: CSVAPGTGPYEQYF
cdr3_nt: TGCAGCGTGGCCCCCGGGACAGGGCCCTACGAGCAGTACTTC

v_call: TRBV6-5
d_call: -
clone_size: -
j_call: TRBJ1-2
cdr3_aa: CASTAGAITLGGYTF
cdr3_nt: TGTGCCAGCACCGCAGGGGCAATTACCCTCGGGGGCTACACCTTC